This TCR beta chain is from a study of T-cell reconstitution after alpha-beta-depleted transplantation in children. It was with unique molecular identifiers that the TCRbeta library was prepared. TCRdb passed the PCR reads through MiXCR, listing each CDR3 protein once. The sample lists roughly 200,000 distinct CDR3 sequences, about 6.3% occurring once. The CDR3 has 15 amino acids. The V gene end was trimmed by 6 bases and the J gene end by 5 bases; junction bases not matched to a gene: 12. Germline values: CDR1 SGHRS, CDR2 YFSETQ. This clonotype was observed many times. The chain carries TRBV5-1 and TRBJ2-7, with 9 nucleotides matching TRBD1. The clonotype was recovered from a human donor who donated a stem cell graft to a child with Wiskott-Aldrich syndrome. Here the sequenced sample was PBMCs from the stem cell graft donor, taken from the stem cell graft. The CDR3 protein is CASNLNPGTGNEQYF. As DNA, the CDR3 is TGCGCCAGCAACCTAAACCCCGGGACAGGGAACGAGCAGTACTTC.